The 5 T cell receptor beta chains below all came from one sample that was sequenced in a study of human T cells and chemical hapten exposure. Time point described: patch test 1, 2 weeks after DPC sensitization. This sample's treatment: therapeutic diphenylcyclopropenone sensitization with weekly scalp DPC. It was from unfractionated whole blood that total RNA was extracted. TCRdb re-called the RACE reads with MiXCR, one entry per CDR3 protein. This repertoire shows roughly 34,000 distinct CDR3 sequences, approximately 6.3% found once; its top ten account for roughly 9.2%. Specimen: whole blood, collected in connection with sensitization to the hapten diphenylcyclopropenone (DPC). These receptors were obtained from a woman aged 30 to 39 with alopecia areata. Some clones in this sample may be carry-over from other donors' samples.

This clonotype was seen many times. V and J are TRBV5-1 and TRBJ2-7; the D is unclear. Germline assignment: CDR1 SGHRS and CDR2 YFSETQ. V was shortened by 0 bases and J by 6 bases, with 10 bases between the two germline ends. CDR3 length equals 13 residues. The CDR3 DNA is TGCGCCAGCAGCTTGGAGTCGATCACCGAGCAGTACTTC. As protein: CASSLESITEQYF.

In DNA, the CDR3 is TGTGCCAGTAGTAAGGGGGAGGGTGATTCACCCCTCCACTTT. This codes for CASSKGEGDSPLHF. This chain joins TRBV19 and TRBJ1-6; TRBD1 is a possible D gene (6 bases). CDR3 length equals 14 residues. Germline V lookup: CDR1 LNHDA, CDR2 SQIVND (reference sequence). V gave up 4 bases and J gave up 8 bases, with 12 bases separating them. Drawing the rest from reference TRBV19 and TRBJ1-6, the complete variable domain is DGGITQSPKYLFRKEGQNVTLSCEQNLNHDAMYWYRQDPGQGLRLIYYSQIVNDFQKGDIAEGYSVSREKKESFPLTVTSAQKNPTAFYLCASSKGEGDSPLHFGNGTRLTVT.

The table lists this clonotype with many counts. The chain couples TRBV7-2 to TRBJ2-2; D remains ambiguous. V was trimmed by 6 bases and J by 6 bases, leaving 14 bases between them. Germline V gives CDR1 SGHTA, CDR2 FQGNSA. The CDR3 totals 14 residues. The CDR3 coding sequence is TGTGCCAGCAGTTATCGACTGGGCGCCGGGGAGCTGTTTTTT. Translating gives CASSYRLGAGELFF.

This clonotype came up a few times. This chain uses TRBV28 with TRBJ1-1, with D unresolved. V was shortened by 8 bases and J by 3 bases, with 10 bases between the two germline ends. The CDR3 consists of 12 residues. Germline loops: CDR1 MDHEN, CDR2 SYDVKM. The CDR3 sequence: CASSDGYTEAFF. CDR3 nucleotide sequence: TGTGCCAGCTCCGACGGCTACACTGAAGCTTTCTTT.

This clonotype was found many times. The rearrangement uses TRBV9 and TRBJ1-4; tentative D call: TRBD1 (5 bases). This CDR3 is 15 amino acids long. From germline, CDR1 is SGDLS and CDR2 YYNGEE. Trimming took 4 bases from V and 7 from J, leaving 17 bases between them. The CDR3: CASSQQDLLGEKLFF. For the CDR3, the DNA is TGTGCCAGCAGCCAACAGGACTTATTAGGTGAAAAACTGTTTTTT.